What follows are 28 T cell receptor beta chains derived from one specimen sequenced in a study of blood T cell repertoires in COVID-19. Here immunoSEQ multiplex PCR was the method, and the copy in TCRdb shows in-frame clones only, minus some. The data contain more than 300,000 clones, approximately 93% of them seen just once; the ten biggest clones take up 0.8% to 0.9%. The sequencing sample was made of PBMCs or T cells enriched from blood (not recorded which). Receptors were obtained from a woman between 40 and 50 years old who had been exposed to COVID-19.

The CDR3 nucleotides read TGTGCCAGCAGCACACAGGGCGGCACTGAAGCTTTCTTT. It yields the protein CASSTQGGTEAFF. The chain has TRBV7-2 and TRBJ1-1, with D possibly being TRBD1 (6 bases). The CDR3 covers 13 residues. The V end was cut by 5 bases, the J end by 4 bases, with 11 bases between. Germline CDR1 is SGHTA and CDR2 is FQGNSA. Together with reference TRBV7-2 and TRBJ1-1, the CDR3 gives the full variable domain: GAGVSQSPSNKVTEKGKDVELRCDPISGHTALYWYRQSLGQGLEFLIYFQGNSAPDKSGLPSDRFSAERTGGSVSTLTIQRTQQEDSAVYLCASSTQGGTEAFFGQGTRLTVV.

The rearrangement joins TRBV24-1 to TRBJ1-5; possibly TRBD1 for D (5 bases). The CDR3 covers 15 residues. Trimming took off 4 bases at V and 5 bases at J, with 14 bases between the two ends. The germline CDR1 and CDR2 sequences are KGHDR and SFDVKD. CDR3 amino acids: CATSETGTPHQPQHF. In DNA, the CDR3 is TGTGCCACCAGTGAGACCGGGACTCCCCATCAGCCCCAGCATTTT.

V and J are TRBV11-3 and TRBJ2-3, with 9 bases fitting TRBD1. The CDR3 sequence is 14 residues long. Germline V CDR1 and CDR2: SGHNT, YENEEA. V lost 5 bases to trimming and J lost 4 bases; unmatched junction nucleotides: 4. The CDR3 spells CASSGRQGADTQYF. CDR3 coding DNA: TGTGCCAGCAGCGGACGACAGGGGGCAGATACGCAGTATTTT.

The chain recombines TRBV5-3 with TRBJ2-2, with 12 positions matching TRBD2. TRBV5-3 is treated as an ORF (open reading frame) with a function not yet certain. The CDR3 sequence is 16 residues long. Trimming cost V 6 bases and J 5 bases; bases outside gene matches: 8. CDR3 DNA: TGTGCCAGAAAGGGCCGACTAGCGGGAGTTACCGGGGAGCTGTTTTTT. It is translated as CARKGRLAGVTGELFF.

The V call is TRBV30, the J call TRBJ2-7; 10 bases match TRBD2. This CDR3 has 13 residues. Trimming removed 4 bases from V and 0 bases from J; junction bases left unmatched: 0. The germline V gene has CDR1 GTSNPN and CDR2 SVGIG (reference sequence). The CDR3 bases are TGTGCCTGGACTAGCGGGAGCTCCTACGAGCAGTACTTC. This encodes CAWTSGSSYEQYF.

This chain uses TRBV5-1 with TRBJ1-1, with 7 bases fitting TRBD1. CDR1 is SGHRS, CDR2 YFSETQ, per germline. CDR3 length: 16 residues. The V and J ends lost 4 bases and 3 bases, in that order; junction bases with no gene match: 12. The CDR3 loop reads CASSRLAGGRDTEAFF. The CDR3 DNA reads as TGCGCCAGCAGCCGCCTGGCAGGGGGTAGGGACACTGAAGCTTTCTTT.

V gene TRBV28 combines with J gene TRBJ2-5; 8 bases are shared with TRBD2. Per germline, CDR1 MDHEN and CDR2 SYDVKM. The CDR3 has 17 residues. Trimming at V came to 8 bases and at J to 5 bases, leaving 19 bases not matched to a gene. The CDR3 DNA is TGTGCCAGCGCTCGTGCGGGGGGCGCATTATTTGGCGAGACCCAGTACTTC. Protein product: CASARAGGALFGETQYF.

This rearrangement joins TRBV10-1 to TRBJ2-1; 10 bases align to TRBD2. The V and J ends lost 6 bases and 7 bases, in that order; junction bases with no gene match: 6. CDR1 WNHNN and CDR2 SYGVQD come from the germline V gene (reference sequence). This CDR3 comprises 14 residues. The CDR3: CASRNSGRPNEQFF. Written as DNA, the CDR3 is TGCGCCAGCAGAAATAGCGGGAGGCCAAATGAGCAGTTCTTC.

This clone appeared a single time. The gene calls are TRBV12-3 or TRBV12-4 and TRBJ1-1, with no clear D. The CDR3 contains 13 residues. Trimming stripped 0 bases from V and 7 bases from J, with 9 bases between. The CDR3 nucleotides are TGTGCCAGCAGTTTAGCGTTGACTTTTGAAGCTTTCTTT. Translating gives CASSLALTFEAFF.

This chain uses TRBV21-1 with TRBJ2-1; TRBD2 is taken as the D call from the table, unchecked against the DNA. TRBV21-1 has pseudogene status. This CDR3 comprises 20 residues. CDR3: CASSKGHRGGLAGGDNEQFF. The DNA of the CDR3 is TGTGCCAGCAGCAAAGGGCACAGGGGAGGACTAGCGGGAGGGGACAATGAGCAGTTCTTC.

A single count supports this clone. V gene TRBV30 combines with J gene TRBJ1-2, with a tentative D call TRBD1 (6 bases). This CDR3 has 11 residues. V lost 5 bases and J lost 4, with 8 bases in between. Germline V lookup: CDR1 GTSNPN, CDR2 SVGIG (reference sequence). DNA of the CDR3: TGTGCCTGGGGACAGATCTATGGCTACACCTTC. Its translation: CAWGQIYGYTF.

CDR3 in DNA: TGTGCCTGGAGTGTACTCACAGATACGCAGTATTTT. This gives the protein CAWSVLTDTQYF. The rearrangement links TRBV30 to TRBJ2-3; D uncertain. V was shortened by 0 bases and J by 2 bases, with 3 bases between the two germline ends. The CDR3 contains 12 residues. CDR1 is GTSNPN, CDR2 SVGIG, per germline (reference sequence).

This clone was detected only once. The chain is built from TRBV19 and TRBJ2-2; the match to TRBD2 covers 16 bases. CDR3 length: 18 amino acids. The trim removed 3 bases at V and 5 bases at J, leaving 6 bases unmatched. Germline-derived CDR1 and CDR2 are LNHDA and SQIVND (reference sequence). Here the CDR3 reads CASSIGTSGRAGTGELFF. CDR3 in DNA: TGTGCCAGTAGTATTGGGACTAGCGGGAGGGCCGGGACCGGGGAGCTGTTTTTT.

This chain connects TRBV14 to TRBJ2-1; TRBD2 matches at 8 bases. The CDR3 consists of 15 residues. CDR1 is SGHDN and CDR2 is FVKESK in the germline V gene. The ends lost 8 bases at V and 7 bases at J; junction bases unmatched: 13. Here the CDR3 reads CASETGGPGSNEQFF. For the CDR3, the DNA is TGTGCCAGCGAGACGGGGGGGCCCGGTAGTAATGAGCAGTTCTTC. The full variable domain, rest sourced from reference TRBV14 and TRBJ2-1, is EAGVTQFPSHSVIEKGQTVTLRCDPISGHDNLYWYRRVMGKEIKFLLHFVKESKQDESGMPNNRFLAERTGGTYSTLKVQPAELEDSGVYFCASETGGPGSNEQFFGPGTRLTVL.

The chain carries TRBV10-2 and TRBJ1-6; 8 positions agree with TRBD1. CDR1 is WSHSY and CDR2 is SAAADI in the germline V gene. The J segment lost 5 bases and the V segment lost 10 bases, leaving 7 bases of the junction unmatched. The length of the CDR3 is 14 residues. The DNA for the CDR3 is TGCGCCAACTACTCAGGGGGCAATAATTCACCCCTCCACTTT. This encodes CANYSGGNNSPLHF.

The V call is TRBV18, the J call TRBJ1-6, with D possibly TRBD1 on 6 matching bases. This CDR3 region has 16 residues. Germline V gene data show CDR1 as KGHSH and CDR2 as LQKENI. V was trimmed by 11 bases and J by 8 bases, leaving 25 bases between them. The CDR3 sequence is CAAKGGAQSLDSPLHF. The CDR3 nucleotides are TGTGCCGCAAAAGGGGGGGCGCAGAGCTTGGATTCACCCCTCCACTTT. Combining the CDR3 with reference TRBV18 and TRBJ1-6 gives the whole variable domain NAGVMQNPRHLVRRRGQEARLRCSPMKGHSHVYWYRQLPEEGLKFMVYLQKENIIDESGMPKERFSAEFPKEGPSILRIQQVVRGDSAAYFCAAKGGAQSLDSPLHFGNGTRLTVT.

The genes are TRBV3-1 (or the pseudogene TRBV3-2) and TRBJ1-4, with 9 bases fitting TRBD1. After removal of 2 bases from V and 8 bases from J, the junction contained 6 bases not matched to a gene. The CDR3 totals 15 residues. From germline, CDR1 is LGHDT and CDR2 YNNKEL (reference sequence). The chain's CDR3 is CASSQRTGGKEKLFF. The CDR3 DNA follows: TGTGCCAGCAGCCAAAGAACAGGGGGCAAGGAAAAACTGTTTTTT.

The chain joins TRBV10-2 to TRBJ2-7; 8 bases line up with TRBD2. This CDR3 is built from 17 residues. J lost 3 bases, V lost 4 bases, and 14 bases had no gene match. The germline gives CDR1 WSHSY, CDR2 SAAADI. The CDR3 bases are TGCGCCAGCAGTGTAGGGCCTCTGACGGGGGGGCGCTACGAGCAGTACTTC. Protein sequence: CASSVGPLTGGRYEQYF.

The gene calls are TRBV7-9 and TRBJ2-3; 9 nucleotides agree with TRBD2. This CDR3 contains 16 residues. Trimming took 5 bases from V and 2 from J; bases not matched to a gene: 8. CDR1 and CDR2 from the germline V gene are SEHNR and FQNEAQ (reference sequence). In DNA form, the CDR3 reads TGTGCCAGCAGCCCCCTAGCGGGGATATTCACAGATACGCAGTATTTT. It is translated as CASSPLAGIFTDTQYF.

This chain links TRBV6-7 with TRBJ1-5; tentatively, D is TRBD1 (6 bases). TRBV6-7 is an ORF for which the function is uncertain. The CDR3 is made up of 14 amino acids. The V end lost 8 bases, the J end lost 7 bases, and 18 bases lay between the germline ends. Here the CDR3 DNA reads TGTGCCAGCCCCGAACAGGGATCTTTCCAGCCCCAGCATTTT. It codes for CASPEQGSFQPQHF.

As concerns this clone: This CDR3 is also generated by other DNA sequences in the sample. The chain employs TRBV6-5 and TRBJ1-1; no clear D gene. The CDR3 consists of 13 residues. Germline-derived CDR1 and CDR2 are MNHEY and SVGAGI. V lost 0 bases, J lost 4 bases, and 6 bases lay in between. The CDR3 loop is CASSYSPSTEAFF. The CDR3 DNA sequence: TGTGCCAGCAGTTACTCCCCCTCCACTGAAGCTTTCTTT.

The chain carries TRBV6-5 and TRBJ1-5; TRBD1 matches at 10 bases. V lost 6 bases and J lost 9; bases outside the gene matches: 11. Germline CDR1 reads MNHEY; CDR2 reads SVGAGI. The CDR3 has 15 residues. DNA for the CDR3: TGTGCCAGCAGCCCGGGGACAGGGGTACGGTGGCCCCAGCATTTT. This codes for CASSPGTGVRWPQHF.

V and J are TRBV18 and TRBJ2-7; 9 nucleotides match TRBD2. Germline lookup yields CDR1 KGHSH and CDR2 LQKENI. CDR3 length: 18 residues. V was pared by 4 bases and J by 2 bases, with 15 bases of the junction left unmatched. CDR3 nucleotide sequence: TGTGCCAGCTCACAAGACGCCCGCGGGGGGGGGTTGCCCTACGAGCAGTACTTC. Amino acids: CASSQDARGGGLPYEQYF.

This clone was seen more than once but under ten times. This chain uses TRBV6-2 or TRBV6-3 with TRBJ2-7; possible D gene TRBD1, 5 bases. This CDR3 comprises 16 residues. V lost 5 bases and J 1 base, leaving 18 bases between the germline ends. Germline CDR1 and CDR2: MNHEY and SVGEGT. The CDR3 loop is CASSPPQGWGSYEQYF. The CDR3 DNA reads as TGTGCCAGCAGTCCCCCCCAGGGATGGGGTTCCTACGAGCAGTACTTC.

This clone appeared a single time. V gene TRBV2 combines with J gene TRBJ2-7; 9 bases are shared with TRBD1. The V gene's germline CDR1 is SNHLY and CDR2 FYNNEI. Trimming removed 6 bases from V and 3 bases from J; junction bases left unmatched: 6. The CDR3 contains 14 residues. The CDR3 protein is CASSSDRGYYEQYF. CDR3 in DNA: TGTGCCAGCAGCTCGGACAGGGGCTACTACGAGCAGTACTTC.

CDR3 sequence reads: CASSGDYYNEQFF. CDR3 bases: TGTGCCAGCAGCGGCGACTACTACAATGAGCAGTTCTTC. The chain links TRBV7-2 to TRBJ2-1, with D possibly matching TRBD2 (5 bases). Trimming cost V 5 bases and J 3 bases, with 8 bases left between them. The CDR3 has 13 residues. CDR1 is SGHTA and CDR2 is FQGNSA in the germline V gene. The full variable domain, its missing parts supplied by reference TRBV7-2 and TRBJ2-1, is GAGVSQSPSNKVTEKGKDVELRCDPISGHTALYWYRQSLGQGLEFLIYFQGNSAPDKSGLPSDRFSAERTGGSVSTLTIQRTQQEDSAVYLCASSGDYYNEQFFGPGTRLTVL.

In DNA form, the CDR3 reads TGCGCCAGCAGCCGCGACACAGATACGCAGTATTTT. Translating gives CASSRDTDTQYF. The rearrangement joins TRBV5-1 to TRBJ2-3; D gene uncertain. Trimming removed 4 bases from V and 2 bases from J, with 5 bases in between. The CDR3 runs to 12 residues. The germline V gene has CDR1 SGHRS and CDR2 YFSETQ. Together with reference TRBV5-1 and TRBJ2-3, the CDR3 gives the full variable domain: KAGVTQTPRYLIKTRGQQVTLSCSPISGHRSVSWYQQTPGQGLQFLFEYFSETQRNKGNFPGRFSGRQFSNSRSEMNVSTLELGDSALYLCASSRDTDTQYFGPGTRLTVL.

With regard to this clone: A junction end diverges from the germline sequence, so it may reflect a read error. V and J are TRBV7-7 and TRBJ2-7, with TRBD1 matching 7 bases. CDR1 SSHAT and CDR2 FNYEAQ come from the germline V gene (reference sequence). This CDR3 is built from 14 residues. In DNA form, the CDR3 reads TGTGCTAGCAGCCCAATCAGGGGGTCCATCGAGCAGTACTTC. Translating it yields CASSPIRGSIEQYF.